Listed here are 31 T cell receptor beta chains from one sample, sequenced in a study of blood T cell repertoires in COVID-19. The protocol was immunoSEQ multiplex PCR, while the TCRdb copy is restricted to in-frame clones and leaves out a portion. This sample has roughly 30,000 clones, with roughly 90% found just once. Sample: peripheral blood. The source is a man aged 60-69 years with acute or convalescent COVID-19.

V is TRBV7-6 and J is TRBJ2-3; a possible D gene is TRBD1 (5 bases). The CDR3 contains 15 residues. The V gene lost 0 bases and the J gene lost 0 bases, with 7 bases spanning the gap. In germline, CDR1 is SGHVS, CDR2 FNYEAQ. CDR3 bases: TGTGCCAGCAGCTTAGCAGGGGCTAGCACAGATACGCAGTATTTT. This sequence encodes CASSLAGASTDTQYF.

The chain carries TRBV12-3 or TRBV12-4 and TRBJ1-6, with 7 nucleotides matching TRBD1. The length of the CDR3 is 13 residues. J gave up 3 bases and V 8 bases, and 1 base lay outside the gene matches. The CDR3 DNA sequence: TGTGCCAGCCGGACAGGCTATAATTCACCCCTCCACTTT. Protein: CASRTGYNSPLHF.

The rearrangement uses TRBV7-9 and TRBJ1-2, with no clear D. Germline assignment: CDR1 SEHNR and CDR2 FQNEAQ (reference sequence). Trimming stripped 8 bases from V and 2 bases from J, with 9 bases between. The CDR3 length is 12 residues. CDR3 nucleotides: TGTGCCAGCGGAGTTGACAACTATGGCTACACCTTC. This sequence encodes CASGVDNYGYTF.

This clone was counted once. The chain has TRBV29-1 and TRBJ2-1, with D perhaps TRBD2 (5 bases). The V gene lost 4 bases and the J gene lost 3 bases, with 16 bases spanning the gap. The CDR3 has 15 residues. The germline V gene encodes CDR1 SQVTM and CDR2 ANQGSEA. The CDR3 region is CSVVASQLNYNEQFF. CDR3 nucleotide sequence: TGCAGCGTTGTGGCTAGCCAACTAAACTACAATGAGCAGTTCTTC.

The chain joins TRBV5-1 to TRBJ1-4; D might be TRBD1 (6 bases). The CDR3 is 15 amino acids. Germline CDR1 and CDR2: SGHRS and YFSETQ. Trimming pared 5 bases from V and 3 bases from J, leaving 14 bases between. The CDR3 region is CASRPQGTANEKLFF. In DNA form, the CDR3 reads TGCGCCAGCAGACCACAGGGAACAGCTAATGAAAAACTGTTTTTT.

This chain joins TRBV7-9 and TRBJ2-7; no definite D call. V was trimmed by 2 bases and J by 2 bases, leaving 7 bases between them. The germline V gene encodes CDR1 SEHNR and CDR2 FQNEAQ (reference sequence). The CDR3 spans 13 residues. In DNA form, the CDR3 reads TGTGCCAGCAGCTTATCAGTGACCTACGAGCAGTACTTC. Protein: CASSLSVTYEQYF.

The chain is built from TRBV6-5 and TRBJ2-1; the match to TRBD2 covers 12 bases. This CDR3 is 14 amino acids long. Germline V gives CDR1 MNHEY, CDR2 SVGAGI. Unmatched junction bases numbered 5, after V lost 7 bases and J lost 7 bases. CDR3 protein: CASKETSGRNEQFF. As DNA, the CDR3 is TGTGCCAGCAAAGAGACTAGCGGGAGAAATGAGCAGTTCTTC.

J is TRBJ2-3 and V is TRBV5-4, with 10 bases fitting TRBD2. The CDR3 runs to 14 residues. From germline, CDR1 is SGHNT and CDR2 YYREEE (reference sequence). The trim removed 4 bases at V and 5 bases at J, leaving 4 bases unmatched. The CDR3 region is CASSAGLALDTQYF. The DNA for the CDR3 is TGTGCCAGCAGCGCGGGACTAGCGTTAGATACGCAGTATTTT.

The chain is built from TRBV27 and TRBJ1-4, with a weak D call TRBD1 (5 bases). The germline V gene has CDR1 MNHEY and CDR2 SMNVEV (reference sequence). CDR3 length: 15 amino acids. V dropped 6 bases and J dropped 8 bases, with 19 bases sitting between them. CDR3 amino acids: CASSRVGTGGEKLFF. The CDR3 DNA follows: TGTGCCAGCAGCCGAGTCGGGACGGGGGGAGAAAAACTGTTTTTT.

The chain carries TRBV4-2 and TRBJ2-3; the match to TRBD1 covers 7 bases. The CDR3 consists of 15 residues. CDR1 LGHNA and CDR2 YNFKEQ come from the germline V gene. V lost 9 bases to trimming and J lost 2 bases; unmatched junction nucleotides: 11. Here the CDR3 reads CASHKGGQITDTQYF. CDR3 sequence (DNA): TGTGCCAGTCATAAAGGGGGACAGATCACAGATACGCAGTATTTT.

This chain joins TRBV14 and TRBJ2-2; no firm D call. The length of the CDR3 is 15 residues. Germline V gives CDR1 SGHDN, CDR2 FVKESK. V was shortened by 3 bases and J by 1 base, with 9 bases between the two germline ends. This CDR3 reads CASSHRPGNTGELFF. The CDR3 DNA reads TGTGCCAGCAGCCACCGCCCAGGGAACACCGGGGAGCTGTTTTTT.

The J gene is TRBJ1-1, the V gene TRBV12-5; TRBD1 matches at 7 bases. The CDR3 consists of 15 residues. CDR1 and CDR2 (germline): LGHNT, FRNRAP. V lost 1 base, J lost 2 bases, and 4 bases stayed unmatched. CDR3 protein: CASGLDRGLNTEAFF. CDR3 nucleotides: TGTGCTAGTGGTTTGGACAGGGGCCTAAACACTGAAGCTTTCTTT.

V is TRBV6-5 and J is TRBJ2-7; D is unresolved. The CDR3 is made up of 13 amino acids. Germline values: CDR1 MNHEY, CDR2 SVGAGI. Trimming took 2 bases from V and 0 from J, leaving 5 bases between them. The CDR3 bases are TGTGCCAGCAGTTACCCCAACTCCTACGAGCAGTACTTC. This gives the protein CASSYPNSYEQYF.

The chain combines TRBV7-2 with TRBJ2-7; TRBD2 matches 9 bases. The CDR3 length is 14 residues. Germline values: CDR1 SGHTA, CDR2 FQGNSA. Trimming took 5 bases from V and 3 from J; bases not matched to a gene: 5. The DNA for the CDR3 is TGTGCCAGCAGCATGGCGGGAGGGTACTACGAGCAGTACTTC. It specifies CASSMAGGYYEQYF.

Comment on this clone: The junction does not match germline at one end; this may be a read error. The J gene is TRBJ2-3, the V gene TRBV28; a possible D gene is TRBD1 (5 bases). This CDR3 has 16 residues. Germline values: CDR1 MDHEN, CDR2 SYDVKM. This chain's CDR3 is CASTLKQGRPTDTQYF. The CDR3 DNA follows: TGTGCCAGCACTTTAAAGCAGGGAAGGCCCACAGATACGCAGTATTTT.

This chain connects TRBV5-1 to TRBJ1-1; D not certain. The CDR3 totals 13 residues. Trimming shortened V by 2 bases and J by 5 bases, and 10 bases separated the two germline ends. The V gene's germline CDR1 is SGHRS and CDR2 YFSETQ. The CDR3 coding sequence is TGCGCCAGCAGCTTTGTGAGGAGGACTGAAGCTTTCTTT. Residues: CASSFVRRTEAFF.

The chain links TRBV30 to TRBJ2-2, with D unclear. Trimming removed 2 bases at V and 4 bases at J, with 5 bases between. This CDR3 is 12 amino acids long. Germline V gene lookup returns CDR1 GTSNPN and CDR2 SVGIG (reference sequence). Written as DNA, the CDR3 is TGTGCCTGGAGTCCGAGCACCGGGGAGCTGTTTTTT. Protein sequence: CAWSPSTGELFF.

The chain is built from TRBV6-5 and TRBJ2-4; D ambiguous. The CDR3 is 15 amino acids. CDR1 and CDR2 (germline): MNHEY, SVGAGI. Trimming cost V 4 bases and J 0 bases, with 10 bases left between them. CDR3 amino acids: CASSLARLAKNIQYF. In DNA, the CDR3 is TGTGCCAGCAGTTTAGCACGGCTAGCCAAAAACATTCAGTACTTC.

This chain joins TRBV3-1 (or the pseudogene TRBV3-2) and TRBJ1-1, with TRBD1 as a possible D gene (5 bases). V was clipped by 1 base and J by 4 bases, with 10 bases between them. Germline-derived CDR1 and CDR2 are LGHDT and YNNKEL (reference sequence). CDR3 length: 14 amino acids. For the CDR3, the DNA is TGTGCCAGCAGCCAAGTCAGGAGGGGCACTGAAGCTTTCTTT. It codes for CASSQVRRGTEAFF.

The chain is built from TRBV5-1 and TRBJ2-1; the D gene is possibly TRBD2 (5 bases). Trimming pared 7 bases from V and 3 bases from J, leaving 11 bases between. The germline CDR1 and CDR2 sequences are SGHRS and YFSETQ. There are 13 residues in the CDR3. CDR3 bases: TGCGCCAGCTCCAACCGGGGCTACAATGAGCAGTTCTTC. This encodes CASSNRGYNEQFF.

CDR3 sequence: CASSLAGWTNTGELFF. CDR3 DNA: TGTGCCAGCAGCTTAGCAGGATGGACGAACACCGGGGAGCTGTTTTTT. This chain uses TRBV11-3 with TRBJ2-2; D uncertain. The CDR3 spans 16 residues. Germline-derived CDR1 and CDR2 are SGHNT and YENEEA. V lost 1 base and J 0 bases, leaving 9 bases between the germline ends.

The chain links TRBV18 to TRBJ1-2, with 9 bases that match TRBD1. The germline V gene encodes CDR1 KGHSH and CDR2 LQKENI. Trimming at V came to 2 bases and at J to 8 bases, leaving 6 bases not matched to a gene. The CDR3 consists of 14 residues. CDR3 DNA: TGTGCCAGCTCACCAACCGGGACAGGGCGCGGCTACACCTTC. The encoded protein is CASSPTGTGRGYTF.

This sequence joins TRBV29-1 and TRBJ1-5; TRBD1 matches at 8 bases. Germline V gene data show CDR1 as SQVTM and CDR2 as ANQGSEA. V lost 6 bases and J lost 7; bases outside the gene matches: 8. The CDR3 runs to 13 residues. The CDR3, as DNA: TGCAGCGTCGCTGACAGGGGAGACCAGCCCCAGCATTTT. Translating it yields CSVADRGDQPQHF.

J is TRBJ1-1 and V is TRBV19; 7 nucleotides match TRBD1. This CDR3 is built from 15 residues. The germline gives CDR1 LNHDA, CDR2 SQIVND (reference sequence). After removal of 9 bases from V and 1 base from J, the junction contained 11 bases not matched to a gene. The CDR3 DNA is TGTGCCAGCAAGGGGGCGGGACACCGGAACACTGAAGCTTTCTTT. Translated: CASKGAGHRNTEAFF.

The chain has TRBV5-6 and TRBJ1-2; no clear D. CDR1 SGHDT and CDR2 YYEEEE come from the germline V gene. The CDR3 is 11 residues long. V was trimmed by 4 bases and J by 2 bases, leaving 3 bases between them. In nucleotides, the CDR3 is TGTGCCAGCAGCCTGAACTATGGCTACACCTTC. Translating it yields CASSLNYGYTF.

The genes are TRBV7-9 and TRBJ1-5; the match to TRBD1 covers 7 bases. Germline loops: CDR1 SEHNR, CDR2 FQNEAQ (reference sequence). The CDR3 loop spans 14 amino acids. Trimming took 4 bases from V and 2 from J; bases not matched to a gene: 2. The CDR3 region has the DNA TGTGCCAGCAGCTCAACAGGGGGCAATCAGCCCCAGCATTTT. It encodes CASSSTGGNQPQHF.

The rearrangement uses TRBV5-1 and TRBJ2-3; no clear D. The CDR3 is 15 residues long. CDR1 SGHRS and CDR2 YFSETQ come from the germline V gene. Trimming shortened V by 2 bases and J by 1 base, and 11 bases separated the two germline ends. The CDR3 reads CASSFIPQGTDTQYF. CDR3 nucleotides: TGCGCCAGCAGCTTCATCCCCCAGGGCACAGATACGCAGTATTTT.

This sequence joins TRBV7-2 and TRBJ2-1; TRBD2 matches at 10 bases. The germline V gene encodes CDR1 SGHTA and CDR2 FQGNSA. J was trimmed by 5 bases and V by 0 bases; bases with no gene match: 4. The CDR3 has 16 amino acids. The CDR3 region is CASSLARTSGHNEQFF. The CDR3 DNA is TGTGCCAGCAGCTTAGCTAGGACTAGCGGACACAATGAGCAGTTCTTC.

The chain uses TRBV7-9 and TRBJ2-3; 7 bases line up with TRBD2. V shed 5 bases and J 3 bases; nucleotides not matched to a gene: 8. The CDR3 is 15 residues long. The germline V gene encodes CDR1 SEHNR and CDR2 FQNEAQ (reference sequence). The CDR3 here is CASSHLAESTDTQYF. DNA of the CDR3: TGTGCCAGCAGCCACCTAGCGGAGTCAACAGATACGCAGTATTTT.

This clone occurred a few times. V usage is TRBV6-5 and J usage is TRBJ1-5; the match to TRBD1 covers 8 bases. This CDR3 has 15 amino acids. Germline CDR1 MNHEY, CDR2 SVGAGI. J lost 5 bases, V lost 5 bases, and 8 bases had no gene match. CDR3 nucleotide sequence: TGTGCCAGCAGTCGAATTCAGGGGGCGGATCAGCCCCAGCATTTT. Protein: CASSRIQGADQPQHF.

J is TRBJ2-2 and V is TRBV2; 9 nucleotides align to TRBD2. V dropped 8 bases and J dropped 1; count of bases not matched to a gene: 5. The CDR3 is 15 residues long. CDR1 and CDR2 (germline): SNHLY, FYNNEI. Here the CDR3 reads CASRQREVNTGELFF. CDR3 DNA: TGTGCCAGCCGTCAGCGGGAGGTGAACACCGGGGAGCTGTTTTTT.